The 31 T cell receptor beta chains below all came from one sample that was sequenced in a study of cytomegalovirus exposure and HLA in healthy donors. The primer mix had 60 Vbeta and 13 Jbeta primers. The protocol was immunoSEQ multiplex PCR, while the TCRdb copy is restricted to in-frame clones and leaves out a portion. The data contain around 150,000 clones, roughly 80% of them singletons. The sample taken for sequencing was PBMCs. The source is a man younger than 35 in good health and CMV-seropositive.

V and J are TRBV6-5 and TRBJ2-3, with D possibly being TRBD2 (5 bases). Germline CDR1 is MNHEY and CDR2 is SVGAGI. CDR3 length equals 16 residues. Trimming stripped 0 bases from V and 5 bases from J, with 15 bases between. This CDR3 reads CASSYSISLGGDTQYF. CDR3 in DNA: TGTGCCAGCAGTTACTCGATTTCCCTCGGAGGAGATACGCAGTATTTT.

The chain employs TRBV7-9 and TRBJ2-3; D gene ambiguous. This CDR3 has 15 residues. The V end lost 5 bases, the J end lost 4 bases, and 16 bases lay between the germline ends. The germline V gene has CDR1 SEHNR and CDR2 FQNEAQ (reference sequence). The CDR3, as DNA: TGTGCCAGCAGCCGTTATAGCCCTCAAGCAGATACGCAGTATTTT. This sequence encodes CASSRYSPQADTQYF. The variable domain in full, with the rest retrieved from reference TRBV7-9 and TRBJ2-3, is DTGVSQNPRHKITKRGQNVTFRCDPISEHNRLYWYRQTLGQGPEFLTYFQNEAQLEKSRLLSDRFSAERPKGSFSTLEIQRTEQGDSAMYLCASSRYSPQADTQYFGPGTRLTVL.

The genes are TRBV2 and TRBJ2-1, with TRBD2 as a possible D gene (6 bases). Germline V lookup: CDR1 SNHLY, CDR2 FYNNEI. The CDR3 runs to 14 residues. The V gene lost 6 bases and the J gene lost 1 base, with 10 bases spanning the gap. The CDR3 here is CASSRSGSYNEQFF. CDR3 DNA sequence: TGTGCCAGCAGCCGTAGCGGATCCTACAATGAGCAGTTCTTC.

This rearrangement joins TRBV19 to TRBJ2-6; tentative D call: TRBD2 (5 bases). CDR3 size: 15 residues. V lost 5 bases to trimming and J lost 0 bases, with 8 bases between them. Germline V gives CDR1 LNHDA, CDR2 SQIVND (reference sequence). The CDR3: CASSSGSSGANVLTF. As DNA, the CDR3 is TGTGCCAGTAGTTCGGGGAGCTCTGGGGCCAACGTCCTGACTTTC.

The genes are TRBV6-1 and TRBJ1-2, with TRBD1 as a possible D gene (5 bases). Trimming cost V 2 bases and J 8 bases, with 18 bases left between them. The CDR3 spans 15 residues. CDR1 is MNHNS, CDR2 SASEGT, per germline. The DNA for the CDR3 is TGTGCCAGCAGTGAATGGGGCCAGGGCGCGTACGGCTACACCTTC. Translated: CASSEWGQGAYGYTF.

The CDR3, as DNA: TGTGCCAGCAGCGGAGGAGGGGCTTTCAATCAGCCCCAGCATTTT. Translated, it gives CASSGGGAFNQPQHF. The V call is TRBV9, the J call TRBJ1-5, with a tentative D call TRBD1 (5 bases). CDR1 and CDR2 (germline): SGDLS, YYNGEE. Trimming cost V 3 bases and J 3 bases, with 13 bases left between them. This CDR3 contains 15 residues.

The chain is built from TRBV28 and TRBJ1-1; D is unclear. V was trimmed by 5 bases and J by 0 bases, leaving 7 bases between them. Per the germline V gene, CDR1 is MDHEN and CDR2 is SYDVKM. This CDR3 region has 13 residues. Written as DNA, the CDR3 is TGTGCCAGCAGTATCTTCGTGAACACTGAAGCTTTCTTT. Protein product: CASSIFVNTEAFF.

This clone was detected only once. This chain uses TRBV27 with TRBJ2-7, with 9 bases aligning to TRBD1. The germline gives CDR1 MNHEY, CDR2 SMNVEV (reference sequence). The CDR3 extends over 15 amino acids. V lost 4 bases, J lost 6 bases, and 10 bases stayed unmatched. The CDR3 DNA reads TGTGCCAGCAGTTCCCCGGGACAGGGTGTAAGCGAGCAGTACTTC. It yields the protein CASSSPGQGVSEQYF.

This chain connects TRBV7-6 to TRBJ1-5; D is ambiguous. The CDR3 is 13 amino acids. V lost 1 base to trimming and J lost 9 bases, with 10 bases between them. The germline gives CDR1 SGHVS, CDR2 FNYEAQ. DNA for the CDR3: TGTGCCAGCAGCTTAGTGGCGGGGAGGCCCCAGCATTTT. Residues: CASSLVAGRPQHF.

This clone has only a few counts. The rearrangement links TRBV29-1 to TRBJ2-1; TRBD2 agrees at 9 bases. V lost 2 bases to trimming and J lost 7 bases; unmatched junction nucleotides: 15. This CDR3 comprises 17 residues. The V gene's germline CDR1 is SQVTM and CDR2 ANQGSEA. The CDR3 spells CSVEPPQAGGPQNEQFF. The CDR3 region has the DNA TGCAGCGTTGAACCCCCCCAGGCGGGAGGGCCGCAGAATGAGCAGTTCTTC.

V gene TRBV15 combines with J gene TRBJ2-7; D not resolved. The V and J ends lost 3 bases and 6 bases respectively, with 9 bases between them. Germline V CDR1 and CDR2: LNHNV, YYDKDF (reference sequence). The CDR3 is 12 residues long. CDR3 residues: CATSRVEAEQYF. As DNA, the CDR3 is TGTGCCACCAGCAGGGTTGAGGCCGAGCAGTACTTC.

This clone was counted only a few times. The V gene is TRBV6-5, the J gene TRBJ1-4; 8 bases line up with TRBD1. CDR1 is MNHEY and CDR2 is SVGAGI in the germline V gene. This CDR3 has 13 amino acids. The trim removed 5 bases at V and 13 bases at J, leaving 9 bases unmatched. CDR3 loop: CASSLDRGRLLFF. The CDR3 nucleotides read TGTGCCAGCAGTCTTGACAGGGGACGATTACTGTTTTTT.

The chain couples TRBV28 to TRBJ1-1; TRBD1 is a possible D gene (6 bases). The length of the CDR3 is 13 residues. Trimming shortened V by 6 bases and J by 0 bases, and 8 bases separated the two germline ends. CDR1 is MDHEN, CDR2 SYDVKM, per germline. The CDR3 reads CASRRGMNTEAFF. DNA for the CDR3: TGTGCCAGCAGAAGGGGGATGAACACTGAAGCTTTCTTT.

Worth noting for this clone: Compared with germline, one end of the junction differs, possibly owing to a read error. The V gene is TRBV7-9, the J gene TRBJ1-1; 7 bases line up with TRBD1. Germline V lookup: CDR1 SEHNR, CDR2 FQNEAQ (reference sequence). This CDR3 comprises 16 residues. CDR3 loop: CASSLANRGVGTEAFF. The DNA of the CDR3 is TGTGCCAGCAGCCTAGCGAACAGGGGAGTTGGAACTGAAGCTTTCTTT.

The genes are TRBV9 and TRBJ2-1; 11 bases agree with TRBD2. The CDR3 consists of 15 residues. With V trimmed by 3 bases and J by 1 base, 0 bases remained unmatched. Germline V gene sequence: CDR1 SGDLS, CDR2 YYNGEE. The chain's CDR3 is CASSASGRSYNEQFF. CDR3 DNA sequence: TGTGCCAGCAGCGCTAGCGGGAGGTCCTACAATGAGCAGTTCTTC.

This sequence joins TRBV10-1 and TRBJ2-5; tentatively, D is TRBD2 (5 bases). V gave up 6 bases and J gave up 2 bases, with 13 bases separating them. This CDR3 has 14 residues. CDR1 is WNHNN, CDR2 SYGVQD, per germline (reference sequence). CDR3 in DNA: TGCGCCAGCAGCAACCAGAGAGGGCAAGAGACCCAGTACTTC. It codes for CASSNQRGQETQYF.

The chain recombines TRBV9 with TRBJ1-1, with TRBD1 matching over 8 bases. The V gene's germline CDR1 is SGDLS and CDR2 YYNGEE. V gave up 4 bases and J gave up 6 bases; unmatched junction bases: 8. The CDR3 has 14 amino acids. CDR3 sequence: CASSPETGAAEAFF. CDR3 DNA: TGTGCCAGCAGCCCAGAGACAGGGGCCGCTGAAGCTTTCTTT.

The chain has TRBV27 and TRBJ2-3; 8 bases align to TRBD2. V lost 1 base to trimming and J lost 3 bases; unmatched junction nucleotides: 9. This CDR3 contains 17 residues. In germline, CDR1 is MNHEY, CDR2 SMNVEV (reference sequence). Written as DNA, the CDR3 is TGTGCCAGCAGTTTATGGGCTAGCGGGCAGGGGACAGATACGCAGTATTTT. Residues: CASSLWASGQGTDTQYF.

This chain uses TRBV9 with TRBJ2-1; TRBD1 aligns across 7 bases. This CDR3 has 15 residues. Unmatched junction bases numbered 11, after V lost 4 bases and J lost 7 bases. CDR1 is SGDLS, CDR2 YYNGEE, per germline. The CDR3 coding sequence is TGTGCCAGCAGCCCGGGGACAGCCAATTATAATGAGCAGTTCTTC. Protein: CASSPGTANYNEQFF.

The chain has TRBV27 and TRBJ2-7, with D tentatively TRBD2 (6 bases). The CDR3 runs 15 residues. The V gene's germline CDR1 is MNHEY and CDR2 SMNVEV (reference sequence). The germline V and J ends were trimmed by 3 bases and 6 bases, with 18 bases remaining between them. CDR3 in amino acids: CASSFQAGLPLEQYF. The CDR3 DNA reads as TGTGCCAGCAGTTTCCAGGCGGGACTCCCCCTCGAGCAGTACTTC.

This chain links TRBV18 with TRBJ2-1; 10 bases are shared with TRBD2. Trimming took 2 bases from V and 5 from J; bases not matched to a gene: 3. The CDR3 extends over 15 amino acids. Germline V gene sequence: CDR1 KGHSH, CDR2 LQKENI. CDR3 bases: TGTGCCAGCTCACCAAGGACTAGCGGAAACAATGAGCAGTTCTTC. Protein product: CASSPRTSGNNEQFF.

Notes on this clone: Compared with germline, one end of the junction differs, possibly owing to a read error. The chain uses TRBV5-6 and TRBJ2-7; weak D call: TRBD2 (6 bases). The length of the CDR3 is 15 residues. Germline V gives CDR1 SGHDT, CDR2 YYEEEE. The CDR3 region has the DNA TGTTCCAGCAGCCGCGGGGCGTACCTGATCGGGGAGCAGTACTTC. Translated, it gives CSSSRGAYLIGEQYF.

This sequence joins TRBV5-1 and TRBJ2-1; a possible D gene is TRBD2 (6 bases). The V gene's germline CDR1 is SGHRS and CDR2 YFSETQ. V was trimmed by 3 bases and J by 2 bases, leaving 15 bases between them. The CDR3 is 16 amino acids. The CDR3 nucleotides are TGCGCCAGCAGCTCCCGTGGGGGACTCCCCTACAATGAGCAGTTCTTC. Its translation is CASSSRGGLPYNEQFF.

The chain combines TRBV5-1 with TRBJ2-7; D call uncertain. There are 13 residues in the CDR3. The germline V gene encodes CDR1 SGHRS and CDR2 YFSETQ. Trimming took off 4 bases at V and 3 bases at J, with 11 bases between the two ends. The CDR3 loop is CASSLTENYEQYF. CDR3 DNA sequence: TGCGCCAGCAGCCTTACAGAGAACTACGAGCAGTACTTC. The whole variable domain, filled in from reference TRBV5-1 and TRBJ2-7, reads KAGVTQTPRYLIKTRGQQVTLSCSPISGHRSVSWYQQTPGQGLQFLFEYFSETQRNKGNFPGRFSGRQFSNSRSEMNVSTLELGDSALYLCASSLTENYEQYFGPGTRLTVT.

The chain is built from TRBV7-9 and TRBJ2-7; D possibly corresponds to TRBD1 (6 bases). Trimming cost V 4 bases and J 0 bases, with 13 bases left between them. The CDR3 is 15 residues long. CDR1 is SEHNR, CDR2 FQNEAQ, per germline (reference sequence). This chain's CDR3 is CASSSSSDSSYEQYF. The CDR3 coding sequence is TGTGCCAGCAGCTCCAGCTCGGACAGCTCCTACGAGCAGTACTTC.

This chain links TRBV5-4 with TRBJ1-1, with D hard to call. From germline, CDR1 is SGHNT and CDR2 YYREEE (reference sequence). V lost 0 bases and J lost 6, with 12 bases in between. The CDR3 length is 14 residues. The CDR3 nucleotides read TGTGCCAGCAGCTTGGAAGAACAGTACGCTGAAGCTTTCTTT. This encodes CASSLEEQYAEAFF.

The genes are TRBV18 and TRBJ1-2; D possibly corresponds to TRBD1 (5 bases). V was clipped by 1 base and J by 4 bases, with 10 bases between them. Looked up from germline, CDR1 is KGHSH and CDR2 is LQKENI. The CDR3 length is 14 residues. The CDR3 is CASSPQGSSYGYTF. In DNA, the CDR3 is TGTGCCAGCTCACCACAGGGGTCTAGCTATGGCTACACCTTC.

The rearrangement uses TRBV15 and TRBJ2-7; 9 bases are shared with TRBD2. The CDR3 spans 15 residues. The germline gives CDR1 LNHNV, CDR2 YYDKDF (reference sequence). V lost 1 base and J lost 2; bases outside the gene matches: 3. As DNA, the CDR3 is TGTGCCACCAGCAGAGTAGCGGGAGTCACCTACGAGCAGTACTTC. Protein sequence: CATSRVAGVTYEQYF.

The chain joins TRBV11-2 to TRBJ2-1; no definite D call. The CDR3 consists of 13 residues. V gave up 7 bases and J gave up 9 bases, with 16 bases separating them. CDR1 is SGHAT and CDR2 is FQNNGV in the germline V gene. The DNA of the CDR3 is TGTGCCAGCAACAATCAAGGAGACTCTGAGCAGTTCTTC. Protein sequence: CASNNQGDSEQFF.

V and J are TRBV20-1 and TRBJ2-7, with D hard to call. CDR1 DFQATT and CDR2 SNEGSKA come from the germline V gene (reference sequence). This CDR3 region has 11 residues. V was clipped by 0 bases and J by 6 bases, with 6 bases between them. The chain's CDR3 is CSARDSTEQYF. The CDR3 DNA follows: TGCAGTGCTAGAGATAGTACCGAGCAGTACTTC.

The chain recombines TRBV20-1 with TRBJ2-5; no definite D call. The germline V and J ends were trimmed by 6 bases and 1 base, with 3 bases remaining between them. CDR1 and CDR2 from the germline V gene are DFQATT and SNEGSKA (reference sequence). CDR3 length: 10 amino acids. DNA of the CDR3: TGCAGTGCCTTCCAAGAGACCCAGTACTTC. Protein: CSAFQETQYF.